The 21 T cell receptor beta chains reported below all come from one sample, sequenced in a study of T cells in Graves' hyperthyroidism and ophthalmopathy. TCR beta CDR3 region amplification was performed from RNA transcripts. First-round RT-PCR targeting the TCR CDR3 was performed with the HTBI primer set. From the multiplex PCR reads, TCRdb called clonotypes with MiXCR, one entry per CDR3 protein. The data contain around 300,000 distinct CDR3 sequences, over 20% of them singletons. The specimen sequenced was blood. Source of these receptors: a young man with Graves' ophthalmopathy.

This rearrangement joins TRBV14 to TRBJ1-2, with D possibly matching TRBD1 (5 bases). This CDR3 is 13 amino acids long. Germline V lookup: CDR1 SGHDN, CDR2 FVKESK. V lost 1 base to trimming and J lost 8 bases, with 11 bases between them. CDR3 coding DNA: TGTGCCAGCAGCCAAGCAAGGGACCGGGGCTACACCTTC. Its protein product is CASSQARDRGYTF.

The chain uses TRBV28 and TRBJ1-1; 7 nucleotides match TRBD1. The CDR3 totals 14 residues. The germline V gene has CDR1 MDHEN and CDR2 SYDVKM. J lost 3 bases, V lost 8 bases, and 9 bases had no gene match. CDR3 protein: CASRDRDLHTEAFF. The CDR3 DNA sequence: TGTGCCAGCCGGGACAGAGATCTGCACACTGAAGCTTTCTTT. Supplemented by reference TRBV28 and TRBJ1-1, the full variable domain reads DVKVTQSSRYLVKRTGEKVFLECVQDMDHENMFWYRQDPGLGLRLIYFSYDVKMKEKGDIPEGYSVSREKKERFSLILESASTNQTSMYLCASRDRDLHTEAFFGQGTRLTVV.

The CDR3 DNA reads as TGTGCCAGCAGTGAAGGACGGAGCGATGTGTATGAGCAGTTCTTC. Residues: CASSEGRSDVYEQFF. This rearrangement joins TRBV6-1 to TRBJ2-1; D unclear. The length of the CDR3 is 15 residues. Between the trimmed V and J ends, which lost 1 base and 8 bases, there was a span of 15 bases. CDR1 and CDR2 (germline): MNHNS, SASEGT.

This clonotype was detected many times. V and J are TRBV28 and TRBJ1-4, with 7 bases that match TRBD1. With V trimmed by 4 bases and J by 6 bases, 5 bases remained unmatched. Germline values: CDR1 MDHEN, CDR2 SYDVKM. This CDR3 comprises 14 residues. The CDR3 coding sequence is TGTGCCAGCAGTTCCCCGGGACAGTATGAAAAACTGTTTTTT. This codes for CASSSPGQYEKLFF.

This chain connects TRBV5-8 to TRBJ1-3; tentative D call: TRBD1 (6 bases). The germline CDR1 and CDR2 sequences are SGHTS and YDEGEE. The CDR3 is 13 residues long. The V and J ends lost 4 bases and 7 bases respectively, with 12 bases between them. The CDR3 region has the DNA TGTGCCAGCAGCCGACCGACAGGTAACACCATATATTTT. The encoded protein is CASSRPTGNTIYF.

The V call is TRBV7-9, the J call TRBJ2-3; D assignment may be TRBD1 or TRBD2 (5 bases each). Trimming took 6 bases from V and 0 from J, leaving 16 bases between them. Germline lookup yields CDR1 SEHNR and CDR2 FQNEAQ (reference sequence). CDR3 size: 16 residues. The CDR3 sequence is CASSSPGPLSTDTQYF. As DNA, the CDR3 is TGTGCCAGCAGTTCTCCGGGACCACTCAGCACAGATACGCAGTATTTT.

This rearrangement joins TRBV15 to TRBJ2-7, with 7 positions matching TRBD2. CDR1 and CDR2 from the germline V gene are LNHNV and YYDKDF (reference sequence). The CDR3 loop spans 14 amino acids. Unmatched junction bases numbered 8, after V lost 3 bases and J lost 6 bases. The CDR3 sequence: CATSRASAGAEQYF. CDR3 in DNA: TGTGCCACCAGCAGGGCGAGCGCGGGAGCCGAGCAGTACTTC.

This clonotype was seen many times. V is TRBV6-1 and J is TRBJ2-6; TRBD1 matches 7 bases. This CDR3 contains 16 residues. Trimming cost V 5 bases and J 0 bases; bases outside gene matches: 4. Per the germline V gene, CDR1 is MNHNS and CDR2 is SASEGT. The CDR3 coding sequence is TGTGCCAGCAGTCGGACAGGAAGCTCTGGGGCCAACGTCCTGACTTTC. Amino acid sequence: CASSRTGSSGANVLTF.

V and J are TRBV7-9 and TRBJ1-2; D unresolved. Germline lookup yields CDR1 SEHNR and CDR2 FQNEAQ (reference sequence). This CDR3 is 14 amino acids long. V lost 2 bases and J lost 6, with 13 bases in between. The CDR3 here is CASSLYQSSNGYTF. For the CDR3, the DNA is TGTGCCAGCAGCTTATACCAGAGCTCCAATGGCTACACCTTC.

The gene calls are TRBV6-4 and TRBJ1-6; no definite D call. Trimming stripped 0 bases from V and 9 bases from J, with 6 bases between. This CDR3 has 13 residues. Germline lookup yields CDR1 MRHNA and CDR2 SNTAGT. The CDR3 protein is CASSDSIGSPLHF. The CDR3 DNA reads TGTGCCAGCAGTGACTCGATTGGTTCACCCCTCCACTTT.

This clonotype was detected only a few times. This chain links TRBV13 with TRBJ1-2; D is unclear. The V end lost 4 bases, the J end lost 8 bases, and 20 bases lay between the germline ends. Germline CDR1 reads PRHDT; CDR2 reads FYEKMQ (reference sequence). The CDR3 has 15 residues. CDR3 amino acids: CASSYRNPGPGGYTF. The CDR3 DNA reads as TGTGCCAGCAGCTATCGAAACCCGGGCCCAGGAGGCTACACCTTC.

V gene TRBV19 combines with J gene TRBJ1-1, with 9 bases that match TRBD1. V was pared by 2 bases and J by 7 bases, with 8 bases of the junction left unmatched. This CDR3 is 15 amino acids long. Germline lookup yields CDR1 LNHDA and CDR2 SQIVND (reference sequence). CDR3 amino acids: CASSISHRGQVEAFF. The CDR3 coding sequence is TGTGCCAGTAGTATATCCCACAGGGGGCAAGTTGAAGCTTTCTTT.

This clonotype appeared a few times. The V gene is TRBV27, the J gene TRBJ2-6; D is unresolved. Between the trimmed V and J ends, which lost 2 bases and 0 bases, there was a span of 11 bases. The CDR3 is 17 amino acids. Per the germline V gene, CDR1 is MNHEY and CDR2 is SMNVEV (reference sequence). The CDR3 spells CASSLEGANSGANVLTF. CDR3 coding DNA: TGTGCCAGCAGTTTAGAAGGCGCAAACTCTGGGGCCAACGTCCTGACTTTC.

This clonotype has a count of ten or more. The chain recombines TRBV18 with TRBJ2-7; tentatively, D is TRBD2 (6 bases). The CDR3 sequence is 13 residues long. Trimming cost V 4 bases and J 4 bases, with 11 bases left between them. CDR1 is KGHSH, CDR2 LQKENI, per germline. CDR3 sequence (DNA): TGTGCCAGCTCACGTAGTGGGGGGTACGAGCAGTACTTC. It translates to CASSRSGGYEQYF.

A remark on this clonotype: At one boundary the junction diverges from the germline segment, which might be a read error. J is TRBJ1-1 and V is TRBV6-1, with D perhaps TRBD1 (6 bases). Germline CDR1 reads MNHNS; CDR2 reads SASEGT. CDR3 length: 15 residues. CDR3 residues: CASREDRRRNTEAFF. As DNA, the CDR3 is TGTGCCAGCAGGGAAGACAGGCGACGAAACACTGAAGCTTTCTTT.

Ten or more counts support this clonotype. The chain couples TRBV5-6 to TRBJ1-1; tentatively, D is TRBD1 (6 bases). The germline V gene encodes CDR1 SGHDT and CDR2 YYEEEE. V gave up 4 bases and J gave up 3 bases, with 13 bases separating them. The CDR3 has 14 amino acids. Here the CDR3 reads CASSLPQGYTEAFF. DNA of the CDR3: TGTGCCAGCAGCCTACCCCAGGGGTACACTGAAGCTTTCTTT.

This clonotype was seen at least ten times. The chain links TRBV18 to TRBJ1-4; D ambiguous. Trimming cost V 2 bases and J 5 bases, with 9 bases left between them. Germline CDR1 KGHSH, CDR2 LQKENI. This CDR3 contains 14 residues. This CDR3 is CASSPTTGNEKLFF. CDR3 in DNA: TGTGCCAGCTCACCAACGACGGGAAATGAAAAACTGTTTTTT.

This clonotype came up a few times. The chain combines TRBV11-3 with TRBJ2-1; 14 bases map to TRBD2. The CDR3 is 20 residues long. The V gene's germline CDR1 is SGHNT and CDR2 YENEEA. The J segment lost 1 base and the V segment lost 3 bases, leaving 11 bases of the junction unmatched. This CDR3 reads CASSFPGTSGSGWSYNEQFF. CDR3 sequence (DNA): TGTGCCAGCAGCTTCCCCGGGACTAGCGGGAGTGGTTGGTCCTACAATGAGCAGTTCTTC.

This clonotype has ten or more counts. The chain links TRBV7-3 to TRBJ2-1; 11 bases agree with TRBD2. Germline assignment: CDR1 SGHTA and CDR2 FQGTGA. J was trimmed by 4 bases and V by 5 bases; bases with no gene match: 7. The CDR3 is 16 amino acids. The CDR3 coding sequence is TGTGCCAGCAGCCCTAGACTAGCGGGGCCATACAATGAGCAGTTCTTC. This gives the protein CASSPRLAGPYNEQFF. Using reference TRBV7-3 and TRBJ2-1 for the parts outside the CDR3, the full variable domain is GAGVSQTPSNKVTEKGKYVELRCDPISGHTALYWYRQSLGQGPEFLIYFQGTGAADDSGLPNDRFFAVRPEGSVSTLKIQRTERGDSAVYLCASSPRLAGPYNEQFFGPGTRLTVL.

This clonotype came up a few times. The chain uses TRBV6-1 and TRBJ2-3, with 7 bases aligning to TRBD1. The CDR3 is 15 residues long. Germline trimming cut 4 bases from V and 1 base from J; bases unmatched to any gene: 5. Germline V gene data show CDR1 as MNHNS and CDR2 as SASEGT. The CDR3: CASSGSQGGTDTQYF. The CDR3 DNA sequence: TGTGCCAGCAGTGGATCCCAGGGGGGCACAGATACGCAGTATTTT.

This clonotype was counted between two and nine times. The rearrangement uses TRBV6-2 or TRBV6-3 and TRBJ2-7, with D perhaps matching TRBD2 (6 bases). The CDR3 length is 14 residues. CDR1 is MNHEY and CDR2 is SVGEGT in the germline V gene. With 6 bases removed from V and 2 bases from J, the gap between germline ends came to 14 bases. CDR3 nucleotide sequence: TGTGCCAGCAGAACGGGACTCATAACCTACGAGCAGTACTTC. It codes for CASRTGLITYEQYF.